This T cell receptor (beta chain) stems from a study of shared clonotypes between healthy human individuals. Study results and caveats: Generation probabilities of non-shared clonotypes were lower (relative to those shared by all four donors). Collection of samples was limited to blood; tissue repertoires likely differ. Naive CD4 clonotypes were shared across several donors at 4% to 5%.

The germline V gene has CDR1 MNHEY and CDR2 SMNVEV (reference sequence). The CDR3 length is 16 residues. V lost 2 bases and J 1 base, leaving 13 bases between the germline ends. The sample holds one count of this clone. Antigen: not known. This was a deep-level run. The table came from immunoSEQ multiplex PCR; TCRdb's copy has only in-frame clones and leaves some out. The sample yields nearly 2 million clones, roughly 95% seen once. CD8 cells regarded as naive lacked CD45RO, were positively chosen for CCR7, and omitted terminally differentiated effector memory CD45RA+ cells. The source is a young man in good health. This sequence joins TRBV27 and TRBJ2-3; D not certain. The sequenced sample consisted of naive CD8+ T cells sorted from blood. The CDR3 sequence is CASSLIDPRGTDTQYF. The CDR3 bases are TGTGCCAGCAGTTTAATTGACCCCCGGGGCACAGATACGCAGTATTTT.